This TCR beta chain is from a study of PD-1 blockade in classical Hodgkin lymphoma. The germline CDR1 and CDR2 sequences are MNHEY and SVGAGI. The CDR3 contains 14 residues. V was shortened by 6 bases and J by 1 base, with 11 bases between the two germline ends. Clones were sequenced by immunoSEQ multiplex PCR, and TCRdb holds only the in-frame ones, with some missing. The sample has fewer than 25,000 clones; approximately 80% are singletons. Time point specified: cycle 4 day 1 (C4D1), after 6 weeks of nivolumab. Relapse was seen in all patients after autologous stem cell transplantation, and brentuximab vedotin exposure was variable.

The receptor comes from a human donor with classical Hodgkin lymphoma. This material consisted of peripheral blood mononuclear cells (PBMCs), taken before the fourth cycle of nivolumab. The chain carries TRBV6-5 and TRBJ2-3; D is undetermined. The CDR3 reads CASRQPLGTDTQYF. The CDR3 region has the DNA TGTGCCAGCAGACAGCCCCTGGGCACAGATACGCAGTATTTT.